This passage covers 10 T cell receptor beta chains from one sample sequenced in a study of T cells in Graves' hyperthyroidism and ophthalmopathy. TCR beta CDR3 regions were amplified from RNA. First-round RT-PCR of the TCR CDR3 relied on the HTBI primer set. TCRdb re-derived calls from the multiplex PCR reads in MiXCR, one entry per CDR3 protein. The sample includes under 350,000 distinct CDR3 sequences, approximately 12% of them seen just once. Sequencing used blood. The receptor source for this set is a young woman with Graves' hyperthyroidism that later progressed to Graves' ophthalmopathy.

This sequence joins TRBV29-1 and TRBJ2-1; 10 positions match TRBD1. There are 15 residues in the CDR3. Germline V gene sequence: CDR1 SQVTM, CDR2 ANQGSEA. V lost 6 bases and J lost 3; bases outside the gene matches: 8. The CDR3 coding sequence is TGCAGCGTGGAACCGGGACAGGGGATCTACAATGAGCAGTTCTTC. Its translation: CSVEPGQGIYNEQFF.

This clonotype was counted at least ten times. The V call is TRBV7-9, the J call TRBJ2-1; D unclear. Trimming took off 2 bases at V and 0 bases at J, with 11 bases between the two ends. CDR3 length: 16 residues. Germline CDR1 and CDR2: SEHNR and FQNEAQ (reference sequence). Here the CDR3 reads CASSLIAATSYNEQFF. The CDR3, as DNA: TGTGCCAGCAGCTTAATTGCGGCTACCTCCTACAATGAGCAGTTCTTC.

This clonotype appeared many times. The chain uses TRBV7-8 and TRBJ2-7; 9 bases align to TRBD1. Germline-derived CDR1 and CDR2 are SGHVS and FQNEAQ. V lost 2 bases to trimming and J lost 7 bases; unmatched junction nucleotides: 6. The CDR3 runs to 14 residues. This chain's CDR3 is CASSLRDRAREQYF. The CDR3 DNA reads as TGTGCCAGCAGCTTAAGGGACAGGGCGCGTGAGCAGTACTTC.

Remarks on this clonotype: Given a much more abundant clone one base away, this may be a read error. This rearrangement joins TRBV28 to TRBJ2-2; weak D call: TRBD1 (5 bases). The germline V and J ends were trimmed by 5 bases and 0 bases, with 7 bases remaining between them. This CDR3 comprises 14 residues. Germline values: CDR1 MDHEN, CDR2 SYDVKM. CDR3 bases: TGTGCCAGCAGTCAGGGAACGAACACCGGGGAGCTGTTTTTT. Translation: CASSQGTNTGELFF.

This clonotype occurred a few times. The chain couples TRBV20-1 to TRBJ2-7; D gene ambiguous. Looked up from germline, CDR1 is DFQATT and CDR2 is SNEGSKA (reference sequence). Trimming stripped 1 base from V and 3 bases from J, with 7 bases between. CDR3 size: 12 residues. CDR3 in amino acids: CSARGLNYEQYF. Written as DNA, the CDR3 is TGCAGTGCTAGAGGCCTTAACTACGAGCAGTACTTC.

Note on this clonotype: A much bigger clone sits one base away, suggesting this may be a read error. The V and J genes are TRBV28 and TRBJ1-1; D ambiguous. Trimming pared 10 bases from V and 5 bases from J, leaving 14 bases between. The CDR3 is made up of 12 amino acids. Per the germline V gene, CDR1 is MDHEN and CDR2 is SYDVKM. In nucleotides, the CDR3 is TGTGCCACTTGGCGGGGAGAGACTGAAGCTTTCTTT. This translates into CATWRGETEAFF. The full variable domain, completed using reference TRBV28 and TRBJ1-1, is DVKVTQSSRYLVKRTGEKVFLECVQDMDHENMFWYRQDPGLGLRLIYFSYDVKMKEKGDIPEGYSVSREKKERFSLILESASTNQTSMYLCATWRGETEAFFGQGTRLTVV.

This clonotype was counted many times. The J gene is TRBJ1-5, the V gene TRBV11-2; 9 positions match TRBD1. This CDR3 is built from 14 residues. Germline values: CDR1 SGHAT, CDR2 FQNNGV. J lost 4 bases, V lost 5 bases, and 3 bases had no gene match. CDR3 in amino acids: CASSRDRVNQPQHF. The DNA of the CDR3 is TGTGCCAGCAGCAGGGACAGGGTAAATCAGCCCCAGCATTTT.

The CDR3: CASSSRDRQFF. The CDR3 region has the DNA TGTGCCAGCAGCTCCCGGGACAGGCAGTTCTTC. The gene calls are TRBV6-1 and TRBJ2-1, with 7 bases fitting TRBD1. CDR1 is MNHNS, CDR2 SASEGT, per germline. Unmatched junction bases numbered 5, after V lost 6 bases and J lost 12 bases. The CDR3 is 11 amino acids.

This clonotype was recorded at least ten times. The J gene is TRBJ2-3, the V gene TRBV2; a weak D match, TRBD1 (6 bases). The CDR3 consists of 16 residues. Trimming removed 4 bases from V and 4 bases from J, with 18 bases in between. In germline, CDR1 is SNHLY, CDR2 FYNNEI. The CDR3 DNA reads TGTGCCAGCAGTGGAGTGGCGTGGGGGCACTCAGATACGCAGTATTTT. Encoded protein: CASSGVAWGHSDTQYF.

This clonotype has more than one count but fewer than ten. The J gene is TRBJ2-4, the V gene TRBV6-1; 7 positions match TRBD2. Looked up from germline, CDR1 is MNHNS and CDR2 is SASEGT. This CDR3 spans 15 amino acids. With V trimmed by 5 bases and J by 4 bases, 8 bases remained unmatched. Here the CDR3 reads CASSRKRGGKNIQYF. The CDR3, as DNA: TGTGCCAGCAGTCGTAAAAGGGGAGGGAAAAACATTCAGTACTTC.